One sample yielded the 21 T cell receptor beta chains listed below, sequenced in a study of T cell repertoires in cytomegalovirus infection. No antigens are known for them. From the reads, TCRdb called clonotypes with MiXCR, one entry per CDR3 protein. Altogether approximately 730,000 distinct CDR3 sequences are present, roughly 33% being singletons, with the ten largest covering 18%. The source was cultured PBMCs, collected from culture after CMV antigen stimulation. Receptor source: a human donor in good health (CMV status not recorded). Some clones in this sample may be carry-over from other donors' samples.

The V and J genes are TRBV10-3 and TRBJ1-2, with 7 bases identical to TRBD1. Per the germline V gene, CDR1 is ENHRY and CDR2 is SYGVKD. The CDR3 consists of 13 residues. J was trimmed by 1 base and V by 9 bases; bases with no gene match: 5. CDR3 loop: CAIQTGFNYGYTF. The DNA of the CDR3 is TGTGCCATTCAGACAGGGTTTAACTATGGCTACACCTTC.

This chain joins TRBV20-1 and TRBJ1-6; D gene ambiguous. The CDR3 extends over 15 amino acids. V was trimmed by 3 bases and J by 3 bases, leaving 12 bases between them. Germline V gene data show CDR1 as DFQATT and CDR2 as SNEGSKA (reference sequence). The CDR3 bases are TGCAGTGCTAGGACCCAGGCAGACTATAATTCACCCCTCCACTTT. Protein product: CSARTQADYNSPLHF.

This clonotype has only a few counts. This chain joins TRBV11-2 and TRBJ2-7, with 8 bases lining up with TRBD1. The CDR3 is made up of 17 amino acids. The V gene end was trimmed by 5 bases and the J gene end by 0 bases; junction bases not matched to a gene: 12. Per the germline V gene, CDR1 is SGHAT and CDR2 is FQNNGV. The CDR3 coding sequence is TGTGCCAGCAGCCCATATTCCGGGACAGGAATCTCCTACGAGCAGTACTTC. It yields the protein CASSPYSGTGISYEQYF.

A few counts support this clonotype. The chain couples TRBV27 to TRBJ2-1, with TRBD2 matching over 12 bases. Germline trimming cut 1 base from V and 9 bases from J; bases unmatched to any gene: 4. This CDR3 spans 15 amino acids. Per the germline V gene, CDR1 is MNHEY and CDR2 is SMNVEV (reference sequence). The CDR3 DNA is TGTGCCAGCAGTTTATTGACTAGCGGGAGAAGTGAGCAGTTCTTC. This translates into CASSLLTSGRSEQFF.

The genes are TRBV5-6 and TRBJ1-2; TRBD1 aligns across 9 bases. The CDR3 extends over 15 amino acids. The germline CDR1 and CDR2 sequences are SGHDT and YYEEEE. V was clipped by 4 bases and J by 3 bases; unmatched bases: 7. The CDR3 here is CASSPGTGRDYGYTF. CDR3 DNA: TGTGCCAGCAGCCCGGGGACAGGGAGGGACTATGGCTACACCTTC.

This clonotype was seen ten or more times. The V call is TRBV7-2, the J call TRBJ2-7; possibly TRBD2 for D (5 bases). V was cut by 5 bases and J by 2 bases, with 16 bases left in between. The CDR3 consists of 15 residues. Germline loops: CDR1 SGHTA, CDR2 FQGNSA. CDR3 protein: CASSPMGGRTYEQYF. CDR3 nucleotide sequence: TGTGCCAGCAGCCCTATGGGTGGGAGAACCTACGAGCAGTACTTC.

This clonotype showed up just once. The V gene is TRBV30, the J gene TRBJ2-1, with a tentative D call TRBD1 (5 bases). This CDR3 contains 13 residues. Looked up from germline, CDR1 is GTSNPN and CDR2 is SVGIG (reference sequence). V lost 5 bases, J lost 5 bases, and 13 bases lay in between. The chain's CDR3 is CAWPPRADNEQFF. The CDR3, as DNA: TGTGCCTGGCCCCCCAGGGCGGACAATGAGCAGTTCTTC.

This clonotype came up many times. The V gene is TRBV12-3 or TRBV12-4, the J gene TRBJ1-2; TRBD1 is a possible D gene (5 bases). V was clipped by 3 bases and J by 2 bases, with 7 bases between them. This CDR3 has 13 amino acids. The CDR3 reads CASSFSGNYGYTF. CDR3 bases: TGTGCCAGCAGTTTTTCAGGGAACTATGGCTACACCTTC.

The chain uses TRBV6-2 or TRBV6-3 and TRBJ2-1, with a weak D call TRBD2 (6 bases). The CDR3 has 16 amino acids. Looked up from germline, CDR1 is MNHEY and CDR2 is SVGEGT. V dropped 5 bases and J dropped 0 bases, with 14 bases sitting between them. The CDR3, as DNA: TGTGCCAGCAGTGCAGCGGGCCCCTTCTCCTACAATGAGCAGTTCTTC. This gives the protein CASSAAGPFSYNEQFF.

V gene TRBV6-6 combines with J gene TRBJ2-1, with D perhaps TRBD1 (6 bases). The V and J ends lost 8 bases and 2 bases respectively, with 16 bases between them. The CDR3 has 15 amino acids. In germline, CDR1 is MNHNY, CDR2 SVGAGI (reference sequence). CDR3 sequence: CASVLGGITYNEQFF. The DNA for the CDR3 is TGTGCCAGCGTACTAGGGGGAATAACCTACAATGAGCAGTTCTTC.

This clonotype was seen many times. CDR3 protein: CASSLAGNSWEQYF. The CDR3 nucleotides read TGTGCCAGCAGCTTAGCCGGGAACAGCTGGGAGCAGTACTTC. The chain is built from TRBV7-2 and TRBJ2-7; D is possibly TRBD2 (5 bases). The CDR3 is made up of 14 amino acids. The V end lost 0 bases, the J end lost 7 bases, and 13 bases lay between the germline ends. Germline V gene data show CDR1 as SGHTA and CDR2 as FQGNSA.

This clonotype appeared a few times. This CDR3 is CASSYRDRLSYEQYF. CDR3 bases: TGTGCCAGCAGTTATCGGGACCGCCTCTCCTACGAGCAGTACTTC. V and J are TRBV6-1 and TRBJ2-7; D tentatively reads TRBD1 or TRBD2 (5 bases each). Germline V gives CDR1 MNHNS, CDR2 SASEGT. The CDR3 covers 15 residues. Deletions cut 5 bases from V and 0 bases from J, with 14 bases between.

This clonotype was detected only a few times. The rearrangement uses TRBV6-1 and TRBJ2-7; D not certain. Per the germline V gene, CDR1 is MNHNS and CDR2 is SASEGT. V was clipped by 11 bases and J by 2 bases, with 19 bases between them. CDR3 size: 14 residues. The CDR3 bases are TGTGCCTCAACCACGGGTGGGTGGACCTACGAGCAGTACTTC. As protein: CASTTGGWTYEQYF.

The table lists this clonotype with a few counts. This chain connects TRBV6-6 to TRBJ2-3; D remains unclear. Trimming took 2 bases from V and 3 from J, leaving 24 bases between them. The CDR3 covers 19 residues. Germline V gene data show CDR1 as MNHNY and CDR2 as SVGAGI (reference sequence). This CDR3 reads CASSYDLRWPPGRTDTQYF. CDR3 DNA sequence: TGTGCCAGCAGTTACGACCTTAGGTGGCCCCCGGGTAGAACAGATACGCAGTATTTT.

This clonotype was seen a handful of times. This chain joins TRBV6-2 or TRBV6-3 and TRBJ2-3; 7 bases fit TRBD2. There are 15 residues in the CDR3. Germline CDR1 reads MNHEY; CDR2 reads SVGEGT. V trimming: 4 bases; J trimming: 5 bases; junction bases outside the gene matches: 9. The CDR3 loop reads CASSWGGTAGDTQYF. Written as DNA, the CDR3 is TGTGCCAGCAGTTGGGGGGGGACGGCAGGAGATACGCAGTATTTT.

The CDR3 spells CASSLWTGMWDKNIQYF. The CDR3 DNA follows: TGTGCCAGCAGCTTATGGACAGGGATGTGGGACAAAAACATTCAGTACTTC. This chain joins TRBV7-9 and TRBJ2-4, with TRBD1 identical over 8 bases. V trimming: 2 bases; J trimming: 3 bases; junction bases outside the gene matches: 9. Per the germline V gene, CDR1 is SEHNR and CDR2 is FQNEAQ (reference sequence). This CDR3 has 17 amino acids.

The chain recombines TRBV27 with TRBJ1-1; 9 bases match TRBD1. The CDR3 totals 16 residues. Germline assignment: CDR1 MNHEY and CDR2 SMNVEV (reference sequence). J lost 3 bases, V lost 7 bases, and 12 bases had no gene match. CDR3 nucleotides: TGTGCCAGCATTTCTTACAGGGGGCGCGTGGACACTGAAGCTTTCTTT. This translates into CASISYRGRVDTEAFF.

The V and J genes are TRBV5-4 and TRBJ1-6; D unclear. The ends were cut back, 5 bases at V and 0 bases at J, with 9 bases in the middle. Per the germline V gene, CDR1 is SGHNT and CDR2 is YYREEE (reference sequence). The length of the CDR3 is 15 residues. The CDR3 loop reads CASSTLGSYNSPLHF. In nucleotides, the CDR3 is TGTGCCAGCAGTACCTTAGGCTCCTATAATTCACCCCTCCACTTT.

This clonotype was seen more than once but under ten times. The rearrangement links TRBV4-1 to TRBJ2-3; D gene uncertain. Germline values: CDR1 MGHRA, CDR2 YSYEKL. Trimming removed 2 bases at V and 0 bases at J, with 12 bases between. This CDR3 has 16 residues. The CDR3 DNA sequence: TGCGCCAGCAGCCAACGGAAGCTCTCTAGCACAGATACGCAGTATTTT. Translation gives CASSQRKLSSTDTQYF.

This clonotype was seen more than once but under ten times. A much larger clone lies one base from this, so it may be a read error. The chain combines TRBV11-2 with TRBJ2-7; 9 nucleotides align to TRBD2. Germline values: CDR1 SGHAT, CDR2 FQNNGV. The CDR3 has 13 residues. V lost 4 bases, J lost 3 bases, and 1 base stayed unmatched. CDR3 in DNA: TGTGCCAGCAGCTCAGCGGGGGGCTACGAGCAGTACTTC. It codes for CASSSAGGYEQYF.

In this sample, this clonotype turned up a few times. The V call is TRBV7-2, the J call TRBJ2-2; unclear D gene. The germline CDR1 and CDR2 sequences are SGHTA and FQGNSA. V shed 1 base and J shed 1 base, with 7 bases lying between them. The CDR3 loop spans 15 amino acids. CDR3 coding DNA: TGTGCCAGCAGCTTAGTTCACAGGAACACCGGGGAGCTGTTTTTT. It is translated as CASSLVHRNTGELFF.